Listed here are 10 T cell receptor beta chains from one sample, sequenced in a study of cytomegalovirus exposure and HLA in healthy donors. The PCR made use of 60 Vbeta and 13 Jbeta primers. Assay used: immunoSEQ multiplex PCR; TCRdb lists only in-frame clones, some missing. Here the sample table reports more than 95,000 clones. The material sequenced was PBMCs. These receptors all come from a man between 40 and 49 years old in good health and CMV-seronegative.

The chain employs TRBV6-1 and TRBJ1-2; 7 nucleotides agree with TRBD1. The CDR3 is made up of 13 amino acids. Germline assignment: CDR1 MNHNS and CDR2 SASEGT. V lost 5 bases and J lost 2; bases outside the gene matches: 2. The CDR3 DNA is TGTGCCAGCAGTCCGACAGGGAACTATGGCTACACCTTC. Amino acids: CASSPTGNYGYTF.

The chain recombines TRBV5-5 with TRBJ1-5; 9 positions match TRBD1. CDR1 and CDR2 (germline): SGHKS, YYEKEE (reference sequence). This CDR3 has 13 residues. Trimming removed 3 bases from V and 7 bases from J; junction bases left unmatched: 2. The CDR3 nucleotides are TGTGCCAGCAGCTGGGACAGGGACCAGCCCCAGCATTTT. Protein product: CASSWDRDQPQHF.

This rearrangement joins TRBV7-2 to TRBJ2-1; TRBD2 matches at 11 bases. J gave up 4 bases and V 7 bases, and 6 bases lay outside the gene matches. The germline gives CDR1 SGHTA, CDR2 FQGNSA. This CDR3 comprises 15 residues. The CDR3 coding sequence is TGTGCCAGCACCTCGGGACTAGCGGCTTACAATGAGCAGTTCTTC. Amino acids: CASTSGLAAYNEQFF.

The V gene is TRBV5-4, the J gene TRBJ2-7; a possible D gene is TRBD2 (5 bases). The ends were cut back, 0 bases at V and 2 bases at J, with 6 bases in the middle. Per germline, CDR1 SGHNT and CDR2 YYREEE (reference sequence). This CDR3 has 13 amino acids. The CDR3 is CASSLAGTYEQYF. DNA of the CDR3: TGTGCCAGCAGCTTGGCGGGGACCTACGAGCAGTACTTC.

V and J are TRBV11-3 and TRBJ1-1; 11 bases align to TRBD1. The CDR3 totals 16 residues. V lost 3 bases and J lost 1; bases outside the gene matches: 4. The germline gives CDR1 SGHNT, CDR2 YENEEA. The CDR3 protein is CASSFRTGGSNTEAFF. In DNA, the CDR3 is TGTGCCAGCAGCTTCAGGACAGGGGGCTCGAACACTGAAGCTTTCTTT. Full variable domain (missing parts from reference TRBV11-3 and TRBJ1-1): EAGVVQSPRYKIIEKKQPVAFWCNPISGHNTLYWYLQNLGQGPELLIRYENEEAVDDSQLPKDRFSAERLKGVDSTLKIQPAELGDSAVYLCASSFRTGGSNTEAFFGQGTRLTVV.

The V and J genes are TRBV5-1 and TRBJ2-3, with 10 positions matching TRBD2. The V gene end was trimmed by 0 bases and the J gene end by 6 bases; junction bases not matched to a gene: 7. The CDR3 is made up of 16 amino acids. The germline V gene has CDR1 SGHRS and CDR2 YFSETQ. Here the CDR3 reads CASSLGLAGVVDTQYF. The CDR3 nucleotides are TGCGCCAGCAGCTTGGGGCTAGCGGGAGTGGTTGATACGCAGTATTTT.

The CDR3 protein is CATSRDGTSLLQYF. CDR3 in DNA: TGTGCCACCAGCAGGGACGGGACTAGTCTGCTGCAGTACTTC. V is TRBV15 and J is TRBJ2-5; 8 bases are shared with TRBD2. This CDR3 spans 14 amino acids. The junction had 11 bases not matched to a gene; V was cut back by 3 bases and J by 11 bases. CDR1 and CDR2 (germline): LNHNV, YYDKDF (reference sequence). The whole variable domain, remainder taken from reference TRBV15 and TRBJ2-5, is DAMVIQNPRYQVTQFGKPVTLSCSQTLNHNVMYWYQQKSSQAPKLLFHYYDKDFNNEADTPDNFQSRRPNTSFCFLDIRSPGLGDTAMYLCATSRDGTSLLQYFGPGTRLLVL.

V and J are TRBV6-5 and TRBJ2-3, with TRBD2 matching 7 bases. V lost 6 bases, J lost 10 bases, and 10 bases stayed unmatched. Germline-derived CDR1 and CDR2 are MNHEY and SVGAGI. This CDR3 is built from 13 residues. In nucleotides, the CDR3 is TGTGCCAGCAGCCCAACTAGCGATCAGGCGCAGTATTTT. Translating gives CASSPTSDQAQYF.

The V and J genes are TRBV4-1 and TRBJ1-2; 7 bases fit TRBD1. The CDR3 runs to 17 residues. Germline CDR1 reads MGHRA; CDR2 reads YSYEKL. After removal of 4 bases from V and 1 base from J, the junction contained 12 bases not matched to a gene. Here the CDR3 DNA reads TGCGCCAGCAGCCGCAACAGGGGCCGGGAAGGTAACTATGGCTACACCTTC. This sequence encodes CASSRNRGREGNYGYTF.

A note on this clone: A junction end diverges from the germline sequence, so it may reflect a read error. The V gene is TRBV10-3, the J gene TRBJ2-3, with a weak D call TRBD1 (5 bases). The germline V gene has CDR1 ENHRY and CDR2 SYGVKD. CDR3 length equals 14 residues. The CDR3 reads CAISDLRITGTQYF. In nucleotides, the CDR3 is TGTGCCATCAGTGACCTCAGAATCACAGGTACGCAGTATTTT.